This T cell receptor (beta chain) emerged from a study of Ad26.COV2.S vaccination and SARS-CoV-2 variants. General study points: Placebo recipients showed lower spike-specific TCR breadth than vaccinees. Breadth and depth estimates from TCRs may understate total T cell responses.

After removal of 5 bases from V and 6 bases from J, the junction contained 3 bases not matched to a gene. In germline, CDR1 is MNHNY, CDR2 SVGAGI (reference sequence). The CDR3 loop spans 13 amino acids. The protocol was immunoSEQ multiplex PCR, while the TCRdb copy is restricted to in-frame clones and leaves out a portion. Of about 350,000 clones listed, about 91% are singletons. A note on this clone: Its target is not known.

The chain is built from TRBV6-6 and TRBJ1-1; 10 bases are shared with TRBD1. The TCR originated in a human donor who had recovered from COVID-19. Sample: peripheral blood, taken after recovery from COVID-19. CDR3 coding DNA: TGTGCCAGCAGTCCGGGACAGGGGCCTGAAGCTTTCTTT. Translation gives CASSPGQGPEAFF.